This TCR beta chain was sequenced during a study of blood T cell repertoires in COVID-19. This clone was seen more than once but under ten times. This table comes from immunoSEQ multiplex PCR, and its TCRdb copy is limited to in-frame clones, with some not included. This table holds 65,000 to 90,000 clones, about 83% found once. Between the trimmed V and J ends, which lost 6 bases and 4 bases, there was a span of 12 bases. CDR1 is LNHDA and CDR2 is SQIVND in the germline V gene (reference sequence). The CDR3 loop spans 14 amino acids. The chain combines TRBV19 with TRBJ2-2, with D possibly matching TRBD1 (5 bases). The sequence was collected from a man aged 25 to 40 with acute or convalescent COVID-19. The source material was peripheral blood. DNA of the CDR3: TGTGCCAGTAGAACCCCAGGGCGCACCGGGGAGCTGTTTTTT. Protein: CASRTPGRTGELFF.